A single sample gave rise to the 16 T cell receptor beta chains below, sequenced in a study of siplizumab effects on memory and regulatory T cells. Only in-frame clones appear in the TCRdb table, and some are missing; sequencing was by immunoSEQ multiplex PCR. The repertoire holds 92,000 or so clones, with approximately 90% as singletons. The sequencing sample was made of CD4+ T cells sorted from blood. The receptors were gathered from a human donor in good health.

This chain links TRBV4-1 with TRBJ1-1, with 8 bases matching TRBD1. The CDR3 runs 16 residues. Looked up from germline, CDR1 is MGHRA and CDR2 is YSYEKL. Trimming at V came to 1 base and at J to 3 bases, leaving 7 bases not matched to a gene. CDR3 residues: CASSQGAGGGYTEAFF. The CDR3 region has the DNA TGCGCCAGCAGCCAAGGGGCAGGGGGCGGATACACTGAAGCTTTCTTT.

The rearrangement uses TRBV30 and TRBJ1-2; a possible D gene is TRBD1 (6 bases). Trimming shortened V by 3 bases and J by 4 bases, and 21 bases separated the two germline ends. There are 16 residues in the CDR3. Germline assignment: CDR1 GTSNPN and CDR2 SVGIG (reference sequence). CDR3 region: CAWSEVAQGPPYGYTF. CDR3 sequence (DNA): TGTGCCTGGAGCGAGGTGGCTCAGGGGCCTCCCTATGGCTACACCTTC.

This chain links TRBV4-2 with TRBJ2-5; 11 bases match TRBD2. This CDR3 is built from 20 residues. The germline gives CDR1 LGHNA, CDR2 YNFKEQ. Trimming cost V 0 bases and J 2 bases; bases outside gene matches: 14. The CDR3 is CASSQDRVSGRVGRQETQYF. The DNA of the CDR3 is TGTGCCAGCAGCCAAGATCGCGTTAGCGGGAGGGTTGGGCGGCAAGAGACCCAGTACTTC.

CDR3 sequence: CASSPPSGRAYEQYF. In nucleotides, the CDR3 is TGTGCCAGCTCACCACCTAGCGGGAGGGCCTACGAGCAGTACTTC. V gene TRBV18 combines with J gene TRBJ2-7; 11 positions agree with TRBD2. Germline V lookup: CDR1 KGHSH, CDR2 LQKENI. There are 15 residues in the CDR3. Trimming at V came to 0 bases and at J to 2 bases, leaving 0 bases not matched to a gene.

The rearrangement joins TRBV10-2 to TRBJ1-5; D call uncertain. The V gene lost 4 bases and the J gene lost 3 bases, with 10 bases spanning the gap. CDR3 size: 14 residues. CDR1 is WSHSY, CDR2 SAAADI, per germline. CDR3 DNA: TGCGCCAGCAGTGCGTCGCATTCCAATCAGCCCCAGCATTTT. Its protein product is CASSASHSNQPQHF.

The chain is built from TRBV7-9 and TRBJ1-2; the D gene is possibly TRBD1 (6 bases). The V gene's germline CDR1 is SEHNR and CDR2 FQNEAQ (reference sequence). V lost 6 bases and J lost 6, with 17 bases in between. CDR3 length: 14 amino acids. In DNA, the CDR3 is TGTGCCAGCAGACCCGAGGGGGGATATAATGGCTACACCTTC. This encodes CASRPEGGYNGYTF.

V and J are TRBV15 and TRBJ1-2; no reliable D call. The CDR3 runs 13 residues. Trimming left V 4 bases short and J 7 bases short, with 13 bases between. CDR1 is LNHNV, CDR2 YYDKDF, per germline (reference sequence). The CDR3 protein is CATSNSGPAGYTF. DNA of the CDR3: TGTGCCACCAGCAACTCCGGGCCTGCTGGCTACACCTTC.

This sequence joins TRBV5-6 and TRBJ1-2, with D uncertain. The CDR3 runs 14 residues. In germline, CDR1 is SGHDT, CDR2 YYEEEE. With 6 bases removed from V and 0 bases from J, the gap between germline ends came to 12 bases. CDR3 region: CASTLGRSNYGYTF. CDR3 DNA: TGTGCCAGCACCTTAGGACGGTCTAACTATGGCTACACCTTC.

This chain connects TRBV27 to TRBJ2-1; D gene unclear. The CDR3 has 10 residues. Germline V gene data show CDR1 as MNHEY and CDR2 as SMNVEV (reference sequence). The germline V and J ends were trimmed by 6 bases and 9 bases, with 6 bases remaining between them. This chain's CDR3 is CASRTCEQFF. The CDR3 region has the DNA TGTGCCAGCAGAACATGTGAGCAGTTCTTC.

CDR3: CASSEGGQGARSNQPQHF. The CDR3 DNA reads as TGTGCCAGCAGTGAGGGGGGACAGGGGGCGCGCAGCAATCAGCCCCAGCATTTT. The chain couples TRBV6-1 to TRBJ1-5; 12 bases fit TRBD1. This CDR3 contains 18 residues. Germline CDR1 and CDR2: MNHNS and SASEGT. V shed 3 bases and J 1 base; nucleotides not matched to a gene: 7.

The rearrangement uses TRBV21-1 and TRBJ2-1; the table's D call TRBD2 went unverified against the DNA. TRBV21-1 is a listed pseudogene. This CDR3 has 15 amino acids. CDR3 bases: TGTGCCAGCAGCGGTAGCGGGAGGCCCTACAATGAGCAGTTCTTC. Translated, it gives CASSGSGRPYNEQFF.

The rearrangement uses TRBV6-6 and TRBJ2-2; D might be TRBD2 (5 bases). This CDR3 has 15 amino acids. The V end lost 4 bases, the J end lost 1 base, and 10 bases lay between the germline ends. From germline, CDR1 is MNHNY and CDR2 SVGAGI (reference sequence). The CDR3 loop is CASSFSSLNTGELFF. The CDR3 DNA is TGTGCCAGCAGTTTCTCTAGCCTGAACACCGGGGAGCTGTTTTTT.

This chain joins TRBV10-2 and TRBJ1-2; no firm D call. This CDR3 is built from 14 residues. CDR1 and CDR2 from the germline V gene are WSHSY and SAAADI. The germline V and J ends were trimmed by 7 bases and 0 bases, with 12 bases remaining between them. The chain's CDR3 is CASNVEYSNYGYTF. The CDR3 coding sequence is TGCGCCAGCAATGTCGAGTACTCTAACTATGGCTACACCTTC.

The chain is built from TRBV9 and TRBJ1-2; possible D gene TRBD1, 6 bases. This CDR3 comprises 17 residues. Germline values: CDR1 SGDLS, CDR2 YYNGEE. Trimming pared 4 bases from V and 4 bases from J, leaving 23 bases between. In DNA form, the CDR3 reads TGTGCCAGCAGCCGGGGTGTTTCAGGGGCCGTTCGCTATGGCTACACCTTC. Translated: CASSRGVSGAVRYGYTF.

CDR3 in DNA: TGTGCCAGCAGTGAAGCATCCTACGAGCAGTACTTC. It specifies CASSEASYEQYF. The chain joins TRBV6-1 to TRBJ2-7; D is ambiguous. Between the trimmed V and J ends, which lost 0 bases and 1 base, there was a span of 1 base. Germline V CDR1 and CDR2: MNHNS, SASEGT. The CDR3 has 12 residues.

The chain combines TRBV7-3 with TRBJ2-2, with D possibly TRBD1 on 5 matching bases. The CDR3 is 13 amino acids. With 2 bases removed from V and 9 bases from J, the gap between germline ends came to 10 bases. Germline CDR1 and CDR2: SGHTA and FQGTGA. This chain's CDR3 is CASSLQGERELFF. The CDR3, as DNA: TGTGCCAGCAGCTTACAAGGGGAACGGGAGCTGTTTTTT.